This T cell receptor (beta chain) was captured in a study of T cell changes during pregnancy in multiple sclerosis. The table came from immunoSEQ multiplex PCR; TCRdb's copy has only in-frame clones and leaves some out. The sample holds about 64,000 clones, about 92% seen once. V shed 7 bases and J shed 11 bases, with 14 bases lying between them. This CDR3 has 11 residues. Germline CDR1 and CDR2: MNHNS and SASEGT. This receptor was identified in a female donor in good health, enrolled as a control in a pregnancy study. This material consisted of peripheral blood, taken in the second trimester of pregnancy. The chain links TRBV6-1 to TRBJ1-1, with a possible D match to TRBD1 (5 bases). The CDR3: CASNKQVEAFF. CDR3 nucleotides: TGTGCCAGCAACAAACAGGTGGAGGCTTTCTTT.